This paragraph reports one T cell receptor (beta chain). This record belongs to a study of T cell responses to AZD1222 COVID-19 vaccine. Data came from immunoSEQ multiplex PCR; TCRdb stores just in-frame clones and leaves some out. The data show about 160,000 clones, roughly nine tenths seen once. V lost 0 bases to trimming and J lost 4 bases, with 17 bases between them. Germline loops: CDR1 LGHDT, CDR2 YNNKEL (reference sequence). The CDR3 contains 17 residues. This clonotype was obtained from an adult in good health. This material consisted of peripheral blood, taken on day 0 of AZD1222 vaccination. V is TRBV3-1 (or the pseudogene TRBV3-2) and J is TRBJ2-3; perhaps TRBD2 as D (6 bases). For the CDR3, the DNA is TGTGCCAGCAGCCAAGAAGTCCAGCGGGTGCGGCCAGATACGCAGTATTTT. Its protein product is CASSQEVQRVRPDTQYF.